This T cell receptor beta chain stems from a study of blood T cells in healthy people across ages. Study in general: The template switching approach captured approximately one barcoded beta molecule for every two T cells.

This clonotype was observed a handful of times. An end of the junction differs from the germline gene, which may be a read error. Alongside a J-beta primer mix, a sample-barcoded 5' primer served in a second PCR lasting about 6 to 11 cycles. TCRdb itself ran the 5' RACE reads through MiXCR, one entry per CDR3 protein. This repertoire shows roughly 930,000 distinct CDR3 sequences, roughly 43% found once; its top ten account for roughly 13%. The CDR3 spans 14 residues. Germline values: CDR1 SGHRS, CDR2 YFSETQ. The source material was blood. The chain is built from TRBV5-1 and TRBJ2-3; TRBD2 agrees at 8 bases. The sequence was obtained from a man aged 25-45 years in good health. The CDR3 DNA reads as TGCGCCAGCAGCTGGGGACTAGTCCCAGACACGCAGTATTTT. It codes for CASSWGLVPDTQYF.